These 25 T cell receptor beta chains came from one sample sequenced in a study of CD8 T cells in Susac syndrome. With random hexamers, reverse transcription was performed on about 0.45 to 1 ug of RNA. In TCRdb, the immunoSEQ multiplex PCR reads were re-called with MiXCR into one record per CDR3 protein. The sample has some 100,000 distinct CDR3 sequences; around 90% are singletons. The sample was CD4+ T cells from PBMCs. These receptor sequences come from a human donor in good health.

This chain links TRBV19 with TRBJ1-3; the D is unclear. This CDR3 contains 15 residues. Germline values: CDR1 LNHDA, CDR2 SQIVND (reference sequence). Written as DNA, the CDR3 is TGTCTCCTCTCGGTACCTGTCGGGTCTGGAAACACCATATATTTT. Protein product: CLLSVPVGSGNTIYF.

This chain uses TRBV20-1 with TRBJ1-3; no firm D call. The CDR3 spans 14 residues. CDR1 is DFQATT and CDR2 is SNEGSKA in the germline V gene (reference sequence). Trimming removed 5 bases from V and 3 bases from J, with 14 bases in between. CDR3 loop: CSADSQRSGNTIYF. In DNA form, the CDR3 reads TGCAGTGCTGATTCCCAGAGGAGTGGAAACACCATATATTTT.

The chain links TRBV5-6 to TRBJ1-6, with 9 bases matching TRBD1. Unmatched junction bases numbered 7, after V lost 2 bases and J lost 7 bases. The CDR3 runs 16 residues. Per the germline V gene, CDR1 is SGHDT and CDR2 is YYEEEE. This chain's CDR3 is CASSLNRGLVNSPLHF. Here the CDR3 DNA reads TGTGCCAGCAGCTTAAACAGGGGGCTTGTAAATTCACCCCTCCACTTT. The variable domain in full, with the rest retrieved from reference TRBV5-6 and TRBJ1-6, is DAGVTQSPTHLIKTRGQQVTLRCSPKSGHDTVSWYQQALGQGPQFIFQYYEEEERQRGNFPDRFSGHQFPNYSSELNVNALLLGDSALYLCASSLNRGLVNSPLHFGNGTRLTVT.

The chain uses TRBV29-1 and TRBJ1-1; D gene uncertain. V lost 4 bases to trimming and J lost 1 base, with 7 bases between them. CDR1 is SQVTM and CDR2 is ANQGSEA in the germline V gene. The CDR3 totals 12 residues. CDR3 bases: TGCAGCGTTGTACGTTGGAACACTGAAGCTTTCTTT. The encoded protein is CSVVRWNTEAFF.

This chain links TRBV5-1 with TRBJ2-5; TRBD2 might be the D (5 bases). V lost 5 bases and J lost 5, with 16 bases in between. The CDR3 is 14 residues long. The V gene's germline CDR1 is SGHRS and CDR2 YFSETQ. CDR3 region: CASREIASRETQYF. DNA of the CDR3: TGCGCCAGCAGAGAAATAGCGTCTCGGGAGACCCAGTACTTC.

This clonotype has only one observation. The rearrangement joins TRBV30 to TRBJ1-5; 7 nucleotides agree with TRBD1. V lost 2 bases to trimming and J lost 7 bases; unmatched junction nucleotides: 5. Germline V lookup: CDR1 GTSNPN, CDR2 SVGIG (reference sequence). This CDR3 is 13 amino acids long. CDR3 residues: CAWSTGARQPQHF. As DNA, the CDR3 is TGTGCCTGGAGTACAGGGGCGCGGCAGCCCCAGCATTTT.

The rearrangement links TRBV6-2 or TRBV6-3 to TRBJ2-3; D gene ambiguous. V dropped 6 bases and J dropped 0 bases, with 16 bases sitting between them. Germline loops: CDR1 MNHEY, CDR2 SVGEGT. The CDR3 sequence is 16 residues long. This CDR3 is CASSRRMGFSTDTQYF. The CDR3 region has the DNA TGTGCCAGCAGCCGCCGGATGGGATTTAGCACAGATACGCAGTATTTT.

V and J are TRBV6-2 or TRBV6-3 and TRBJ2-1, with D possibly being TRBD2 (6 bases). Per germline, CDR1 MNHEY and CDR2 SVGEGT. This CDR3 contains 15 residues. V was trimmed by 7 bases and J by 4 bases, leaving 17 bases between them. The CDR3 spells CASKAGGKKYNEQFF. The CDR3, as DNA: TGTGCCAGCAAGGCGGGCGGGAAAAAATACAATGAGCAGTTCTTC.

This chain's CDR3 is CASSLHMDPRSGGNTIYF. Here the CDR3 DNA reads TGTGCCAGCAGCTTACATATGGACCCCCGCTCGGGGGGAAACACCATATATTTT. The V call is TRBV7-2, the J call TRBJ1-3; no clear D. The CDR3 length is 18 residues. Germline-derived CDR1 and CDR2 are SGHTA and FQGNSA. Trimming stripped 2 bases from V and 4 bases from J, with 21 bases between.

The gene calls are TRBV6-5 and TRBJ2-1; 9 bases fit TRBD2. After removal of 5 bases from V and 8 bases from J, the junction contained 10 bases not matched to a gene. The germline V gene has CDR1 MNHEY and CDR2 SVGAGI. The CDR3 runs to 15 residues. This chain's CDR3 is CASSPRRGGRDEQFF. The DNA of the CDR3 is TGTGCCAGCAGTCCCCGGCGGGGGGGCCGGGATGAGCAGTTCTTC.

This chain uses TRBV27 with TRBJ2-1; D may be TRBD1 (5 bases). This CDR3 has 15 amino acids. V lost 1 base to trimming and J lost 7 bases, with 14 bases between them. CDR1 MNHEY and CDR2 SMNVEV come from the germline V gene (reference sequence). CDR3 amino acids: CASSLWLVGLNEQFF. CDR3 nucleotide sequence: TGTGCCAGCAGTTTATGGCTAGTGGGGCTTAATGAGCAGTTCTTC.

The chain carries TRBV5-1 and TRBJ1-4; weak D call: TRBD1 (5 bases). Germline V gene lookup returns CDR1 SGHRS and CDR2 YFSETQ. Trimming cost V 2 bases and J 4 bases, with 9 bases left between them. This CDR3 is 14 amino acids long. The CDR3 bases are TGCGCCAGCAGCTTCGGGACGGATAATGAAAAACTGTTTTTT. Its translation is CASSFGTDNEKLFF.

The V gene is TRBV4-3, the J gene TRBJ2-2, with a weak D call TRBD1 (6 bases). The V end was cut by 5 bases, the J end by 5 bases, with 15 bases between. The germline V gene encodes CDR1 LGHNA and CDR2 YSLEER. The CDR3 spans 15 residues. CDR3 protein: CASSYGWGTTGELFF. As DNA, the CDR3 is TGCGCCAGCAGCTATGGTTGGGGGACAACCGGGGAGCTGTTTTTT.

V is TRBV2 and J is TRBJ2-2; D remains ambiguous. V gave up 3 bases and J gave up 6 bases, with 14 bases separating them. CDR1 SNHLY and CDR2 FYNNEI come from the germline V gene. The CDR3 loop spans 15 amino acids. CDR3 loop: CASSDTQLGSGELFF. CDR3 sequence (DNA): TGTGCCAGCAGTGATACTCAGTTGGGCTCCGGGGAGCTGTTTTTT.

The genes are TRBV5-1 and TRBJ2-1; no clear D. The V end lost 5 bases, the J end lost 9 bases, and 15 bases lay between the germline ends. CDR1 SGHRS and CDR2 YFSETQ come from the germline V gene. The CDR3 is made up of 13 amino acids. The CDR3: CASRLGLDGEQFF. As DNA, the CDR3 is TGCGCCAGCAGGTTAGGTCTAGACGGTGAGCAGTTCTTC.

This sequence joins TRBV7-2 and TRBJ2-4; TRBD2 aligns across 7 bases. There are 14 residues in the CDR3. Trimming cost V 1 base and J 7 bases; bases outside gene matches: 4. Germline CDR1 reads SGHTA; CDR2 reads FQGNSA. CDR3 sequence reads: CASSLVGGGNIQYF. The CDR3 DNA reads as TGTGCCAGCAGCTTAGTGGGGGGAGGGAACATTCAGTACTTC.

The chain couples TRBV11-3 to TRBJ1-1; TRBD1 matches at 11 bases. This CDR3 spans 15 amino acids. In germline, CDR1 is SGHNT, CDR2 YENEEA. V lost 6 bases to trimming and J lost 4 bases; unmatched junction nucleotides: 7. The CDR3 nucleotides read TGTGCCAGCAGTTCGAGGACAGGGGGCCCCACTGAAGCTTTCTTT. Translating it yields CASSSRTGGPTEAFF. The full variable domain, in which reference TRBV11-3 and TRBJ1-1 provide the parts outside the CDR3, is EAGVVQSPRYKIIEKKQPVAFWCNPISGHNTLYWYLQNLGQGPELLIRYENEEAVDDSQLPKDRFSAERLKGVDSTLKIQPAELGDSAVYLCASSSRTGGPTEAFFGQGTRLTVV.

This chain uses TRBV4-3 with TRBJ2-1, with a tentative D call TRBD1 (6 bases). Per the germline V gene, CDR1 is LGHNA and CDR2 is YSLEER. The CDR3 covers 16 residues. V was cut by 1 base and J by 6 bases, with 16 bases left in between. This CDR3 is CASSQAVAGVGNEQFF. CDR3 DNA: TGCGCCAGCAGCCAAGCTGTAGCAGGGGTTGGCAATGAGCAGTTCTTC.

The V gene is TRBV7-9, the J gene TRBJ2-5; D remains ambiguous. From germline, CDR1 is SEHNR and CDR2 FQNEAQ (reference sequence). This CDR3 contains 14 residues. The V gene lost 4 bases and the J gene lost 4 bases, with 13 bases spanning the gap. CDR3 residues: CASSSPLAAETQYF. CDR3 nucleotide sequence: TGTGCCAGCAGCTCACCTCTGGCGGCAGAGACCCAGTACTTC.

The rearrangement joins TRBV21-1 to TRBJ2-5; TRBD2, as called in the table, went unchecked against the DNA. TRBV21-1 is a pseudogene segment. The CDR3 is made up of 18 amino acids. In DNA form, the CDR3 reads TGTGCCAGGCCGTCGGAACCTATTCCCGAAGGGCACCAAGAGACCCAGTACTTC. This sequence encodes CARPSEPIPEGHQETQYF.

CDR3 DNA sequence: TGTGCCAGCGGACACGGGACAGATACGCAGTATTTT. Its translation: CASGHGTDTQYF. This chain links TRBV12-3 or TRBV12-4 with TRBJ2-3, with D possibly being TRBD1 (5 bases). The length of the CDR3 is 12 residues. The ends were cut back, 8 bases at V and 3 bases at J, with 9 bases in the middle.

This chain uses TRBV30 with TRBJ2-2; no clear D gene. The germline V and J ends were trimmed by 4 bases and 5 bases, with 5 bases remaining between them. Germline CDR1 is GTSNPN and CDR2 is SVGIG (reference sequence). The length of the CDR3 is 11 residues. The CDR3 sequence: CAWKLTGELFF. The CDR3 DNA follows: TGTGCCTGGAAACTAACCGGGGAGCTGTTTTTT.

This sequence joins TRBV9 and TRBJ1-1; D is unclear. Germline CDR1 reads SGDLS; CDR2 reads YYNGEE. The CDR3 is 14 residues long. V shed 0 bases and J shed 1 base, with 7 bases lying between them. The CDR3 DNA is TGTGCCAGCAGCGTAGTGAGGGAGAACACTGAAGCTTTCTTT. Translated, it gives CASSVVRENTEAFF. Variable domain in full (rest from reference TRBV9 and TRBJ1-1): DSGVTQTPKHLITATGQRVTLRCSPRSGDLSVYWYQQSLDQGLQFLIQYYNGEERAKGNILERFSAQQFPDLHSELNLSSLELGDSALYFCASSVVRENTEAFFGQGTRLTVV.

This clonotype was seen more than once but under ten times. This chain joins TRBV5-1 and TRBJ2-7, with TRBD2 as a possible D gene (5 bases). Germline V CDR1 and CDR2: SGHRS, YFSETQ. CDR3 length equals 14 residues. V lost 1 base and J lost 0, with 8 bases in between. The CDR3 protein is CASSLIGNSYEQYF. Written as DNA, the CDR3 is TGCGCCAGCAGCTTGATCGGGAACTCCTACGAGCAGTACTTC.

This rearrangement joins TRBV7-9 to TRBJ2-1; 7 bases line up with TRBD1. The CDR3 extends over 17 amino acids. In germline, CDR1 is SEHNR, CDR2 FQNEAQ (reference sequence). J gave up 0 bases and V 4 bases, and 9 bases lay outside the gene matches. The CDR3, as DNA: TGTGCCAGCAGCTCCCCCCCGACAGGGATCTCCTACAATGAGCAGTTCTTC. Its translation is CASSSPPTGISYNEQFF.